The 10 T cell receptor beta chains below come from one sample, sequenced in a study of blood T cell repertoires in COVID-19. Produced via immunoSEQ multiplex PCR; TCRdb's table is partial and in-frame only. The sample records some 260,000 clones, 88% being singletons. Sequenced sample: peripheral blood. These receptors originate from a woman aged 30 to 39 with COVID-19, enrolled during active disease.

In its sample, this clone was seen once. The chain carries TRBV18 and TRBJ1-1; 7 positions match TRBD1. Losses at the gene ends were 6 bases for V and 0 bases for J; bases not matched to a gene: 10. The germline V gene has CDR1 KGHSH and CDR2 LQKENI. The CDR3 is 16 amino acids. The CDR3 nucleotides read TGTGCCAGCTCCCCTGGACAGGACTATATGAACACTGAAGCTTTCTTT. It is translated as CASSPGQDYMNTEAFF.

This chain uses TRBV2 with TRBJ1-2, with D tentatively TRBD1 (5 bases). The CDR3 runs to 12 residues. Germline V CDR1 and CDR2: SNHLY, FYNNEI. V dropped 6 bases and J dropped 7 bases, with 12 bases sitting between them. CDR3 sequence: CASRMGQGGYTF. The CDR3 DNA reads TGTGCCAGCAGGATGGGGCAGGGTGGCTACACCTTC.

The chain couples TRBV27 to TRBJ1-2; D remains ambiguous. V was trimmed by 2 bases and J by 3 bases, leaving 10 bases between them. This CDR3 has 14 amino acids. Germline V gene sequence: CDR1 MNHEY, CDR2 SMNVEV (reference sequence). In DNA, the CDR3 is TGTGCCAGCAGTTTAGTCCGGGGAGACTATGGCTACACCTTC. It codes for CASSLVRGDYGYTF.

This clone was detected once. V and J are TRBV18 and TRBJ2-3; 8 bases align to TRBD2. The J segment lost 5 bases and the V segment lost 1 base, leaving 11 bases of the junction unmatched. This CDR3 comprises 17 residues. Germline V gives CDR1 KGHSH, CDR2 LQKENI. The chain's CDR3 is CASSPRPGGPVIDTQYF. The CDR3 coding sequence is TGTGCCAGCTCACCACGGCCGGGAGGGCCGGTAATAGATACGCAGTATTTT.

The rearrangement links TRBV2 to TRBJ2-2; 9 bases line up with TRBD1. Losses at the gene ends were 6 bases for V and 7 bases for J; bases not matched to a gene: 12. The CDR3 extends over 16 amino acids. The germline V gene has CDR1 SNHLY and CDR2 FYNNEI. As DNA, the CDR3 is TGTGCCAGCAGCCAACCGGGACAGGGAACGAGCGGGGAGCTGTTTTTT. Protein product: CASSQPGQGTSGELFF.

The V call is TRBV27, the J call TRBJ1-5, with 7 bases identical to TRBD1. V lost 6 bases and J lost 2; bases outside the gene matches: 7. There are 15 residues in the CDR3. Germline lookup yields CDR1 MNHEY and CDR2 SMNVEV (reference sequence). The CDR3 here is CASSLDRWGNQPQHF. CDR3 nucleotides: TGTGCCAGCAGCCTGGACAGGTGGGGCAATCAGCCCCAGCATTTT.

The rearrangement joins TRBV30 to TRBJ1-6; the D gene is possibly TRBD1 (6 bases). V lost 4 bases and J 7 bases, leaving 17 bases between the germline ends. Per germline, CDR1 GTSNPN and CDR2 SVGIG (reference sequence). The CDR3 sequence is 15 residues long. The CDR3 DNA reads TGTGCCTGGACAAGTGTTGGGGGCGGGAATTCACCCCTCCACTTT. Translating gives CAWTSVGGGNSPLHF.

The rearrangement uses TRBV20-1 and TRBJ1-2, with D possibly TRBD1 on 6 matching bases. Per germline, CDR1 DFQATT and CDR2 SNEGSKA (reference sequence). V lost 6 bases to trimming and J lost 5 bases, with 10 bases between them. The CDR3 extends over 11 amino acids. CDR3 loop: CSAGQPYGYTF. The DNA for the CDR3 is TGCAGTGCCGGACAGCCTTATGGCTACACCTTC.

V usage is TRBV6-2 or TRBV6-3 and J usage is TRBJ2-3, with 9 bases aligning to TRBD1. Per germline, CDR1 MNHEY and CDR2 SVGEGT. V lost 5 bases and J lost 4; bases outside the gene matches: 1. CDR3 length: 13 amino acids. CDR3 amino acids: CASSDRGSDTQYF. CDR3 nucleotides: TGTGCCAGCAGTGACAGGGGGTCAGATACGCAGTATTTT.

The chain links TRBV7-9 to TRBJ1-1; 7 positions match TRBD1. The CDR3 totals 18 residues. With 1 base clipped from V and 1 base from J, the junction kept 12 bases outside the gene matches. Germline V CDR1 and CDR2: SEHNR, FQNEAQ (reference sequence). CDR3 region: CASSLGLRQGPRNTEAFF. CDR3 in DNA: TGTGCCAGCAGCTTAGGCCTTAGACAGGGACCCAGGAACACTGAAGCTTTCTTT.